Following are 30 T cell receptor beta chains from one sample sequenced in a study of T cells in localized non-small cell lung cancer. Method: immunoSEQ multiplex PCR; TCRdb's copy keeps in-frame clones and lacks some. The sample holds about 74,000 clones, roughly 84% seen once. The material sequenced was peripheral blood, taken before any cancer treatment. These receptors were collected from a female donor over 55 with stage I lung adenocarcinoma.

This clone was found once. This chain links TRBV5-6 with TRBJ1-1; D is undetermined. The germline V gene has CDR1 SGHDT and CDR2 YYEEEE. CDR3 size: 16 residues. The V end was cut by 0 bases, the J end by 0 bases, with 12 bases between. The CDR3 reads CASSLDRVAVNTEAFF. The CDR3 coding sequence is TGTGCCAGCAGCTTGGATAGAGTGGCAGTGAACACTGAAGCTTTCTTT.

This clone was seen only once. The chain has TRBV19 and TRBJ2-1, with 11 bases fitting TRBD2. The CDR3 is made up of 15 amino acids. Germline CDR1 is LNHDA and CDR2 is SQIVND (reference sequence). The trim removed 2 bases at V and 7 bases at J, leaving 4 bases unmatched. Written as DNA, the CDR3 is TGTGCCAGTAGTATAAGGCTAGCGGGAGGAAATGAGCAGTTCTTC. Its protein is CASSIRLAGGNEQFF.

In DNA, the CDR3 is TGCGCCAGCAGCTTGGCCCAGGGGTCTGGGCAGTACTTC. It encodes CASSLAQGSGQYF. The chain employs TRBV5-1 and TRBJ2-7; possibly TRBD1 for D (6 bases). V was pared by 0 bases and J by 9 bases, with 13 bases between. The CDR3 length is 13 residues. Germline loops: CDR1 SGHRS, CDR2 YFSETQ.

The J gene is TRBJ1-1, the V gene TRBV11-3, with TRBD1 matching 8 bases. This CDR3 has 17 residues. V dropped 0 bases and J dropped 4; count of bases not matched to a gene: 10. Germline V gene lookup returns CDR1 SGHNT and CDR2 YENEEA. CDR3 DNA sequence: TGTGCCAGCAGCTTAGAGGCCTCGACAGGGGTTCTCACTGAAGCTTTCTTT. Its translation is CASSLEASTGVLTEAFF.

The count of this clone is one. CDR3 nucleotide sequence: TGTGCCAGCAGTTCATTGTTGACAGGGATCTATGGCTACACCTTC. Its protein product is CASSSLLTGIYGYTF. This chain uses TRBV6-5 with TRBJ1-2; TRBD1 agrees at 7 bases. This CDR3 spans 15 amino acids. Germline V CDR1 and CDR2: MNHEY, SVGAGI. V was clipped by 4 bases and J by 4 bases; unmatched bases: 9.

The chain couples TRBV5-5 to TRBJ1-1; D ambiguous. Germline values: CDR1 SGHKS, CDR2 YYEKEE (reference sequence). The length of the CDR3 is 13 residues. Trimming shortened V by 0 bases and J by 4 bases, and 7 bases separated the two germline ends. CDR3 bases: TGTGCCAGCAGCTTGGGGGGTTTCACTGAAGCTTTCTTT. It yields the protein CASSLGGFTEAFF.

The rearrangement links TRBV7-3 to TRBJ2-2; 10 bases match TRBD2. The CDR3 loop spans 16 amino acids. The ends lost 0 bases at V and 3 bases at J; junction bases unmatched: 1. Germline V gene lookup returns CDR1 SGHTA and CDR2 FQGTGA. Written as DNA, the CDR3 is TGTGCCAGCAGCTTAACGACTAGCGGGTACACCGGGGAGCTGTTTTTT. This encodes CASSLTTSGYTGELFF.

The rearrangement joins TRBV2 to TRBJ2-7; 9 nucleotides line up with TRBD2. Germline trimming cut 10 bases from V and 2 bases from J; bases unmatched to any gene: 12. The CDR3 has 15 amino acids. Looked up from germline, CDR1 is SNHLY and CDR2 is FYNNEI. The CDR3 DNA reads TGTGCCACCCGAGGAGCGGGAGGTCCCCCCTACGAGCAGTACTTC. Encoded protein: CATRGAGGPPYEQYF.

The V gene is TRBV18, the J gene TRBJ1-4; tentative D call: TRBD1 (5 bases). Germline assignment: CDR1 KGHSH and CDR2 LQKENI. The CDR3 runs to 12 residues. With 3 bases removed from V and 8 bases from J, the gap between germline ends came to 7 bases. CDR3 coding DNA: TGTGCCAGCTCACCGGGGGGAGAAAAACTGTTTTTT. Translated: CASSPGGEKLFF.

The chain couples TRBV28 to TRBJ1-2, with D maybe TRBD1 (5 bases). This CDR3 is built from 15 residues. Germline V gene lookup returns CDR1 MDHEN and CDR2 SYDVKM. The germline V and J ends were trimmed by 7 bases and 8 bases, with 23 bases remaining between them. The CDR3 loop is CASIEGVKPGAGYTF. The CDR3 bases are TGTGCCAGCATTGAGGGAGTCAAGCCCGGGGCGGGCTACACCTTC.

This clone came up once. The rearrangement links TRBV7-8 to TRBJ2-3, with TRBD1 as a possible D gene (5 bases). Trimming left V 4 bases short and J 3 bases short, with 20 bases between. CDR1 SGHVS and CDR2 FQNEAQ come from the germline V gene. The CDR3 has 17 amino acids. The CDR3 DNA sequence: TGTGCCAGCAGCTCCCCCAAGACTCGACAGATTACAGATACGCAGTATTTT. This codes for CASSSPKTRQITDTQYF.

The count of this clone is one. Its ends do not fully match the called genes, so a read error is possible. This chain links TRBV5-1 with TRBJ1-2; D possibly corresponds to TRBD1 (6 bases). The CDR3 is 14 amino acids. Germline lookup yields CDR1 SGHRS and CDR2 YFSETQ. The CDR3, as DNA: TGTGCCAGCAGCTTGGGGGCAATTAACTATGGCTACACCTTC. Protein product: CASSLGAINYGYTF.

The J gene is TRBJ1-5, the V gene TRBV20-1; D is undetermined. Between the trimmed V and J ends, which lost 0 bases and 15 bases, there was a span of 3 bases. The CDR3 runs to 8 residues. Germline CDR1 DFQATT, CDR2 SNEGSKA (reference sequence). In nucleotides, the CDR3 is TGCAGTGCTAGAGATGGGCATTTT. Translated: CSARDGHF.

Here the CDR3 DNA reads TGTGCCAGCAGCTTTAGTGGTAGCGGGAGATATGAGCAGTTCTTC. Protein: CASSFSGSGRYEQFF. The chain carries TRBV5-4 and TRBJ2-1, with 9 bases aligning to TRBD2. In germline, CDR1 is SGHNT, CDR2 YYREEE (reference sequence). Trimming cost V 2 bases and J 8 bases; bases outside gene matches: 8. This CDR3 comprises 15 residues.

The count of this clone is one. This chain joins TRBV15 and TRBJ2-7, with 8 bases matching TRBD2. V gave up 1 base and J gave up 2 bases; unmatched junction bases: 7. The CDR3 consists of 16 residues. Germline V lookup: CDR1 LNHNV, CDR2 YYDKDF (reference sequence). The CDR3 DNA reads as TGTGCCACCAGCAGAGCCAGCGGGAGACCCCCCTACGAGCAGTACTTC. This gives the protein CATSRASGRPPYEQYF.

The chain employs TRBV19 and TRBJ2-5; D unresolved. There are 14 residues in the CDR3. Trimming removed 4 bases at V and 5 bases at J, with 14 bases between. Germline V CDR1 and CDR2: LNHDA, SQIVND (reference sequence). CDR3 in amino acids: CASSRVGGGETQYF. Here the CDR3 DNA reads TGTGCCAGTAGTAGGGTCGGCGGTGGGGAGACCCAGTACTTC.

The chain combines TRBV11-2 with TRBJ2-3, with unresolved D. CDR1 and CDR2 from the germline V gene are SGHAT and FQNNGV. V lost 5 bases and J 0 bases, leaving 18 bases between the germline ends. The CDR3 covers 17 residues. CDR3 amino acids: CASSLHYPAQSTDTQYF. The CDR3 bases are TGTGCCAGCAGCCTTCATTATCCGGCCCAAAGCACAGATACGCAGTATTTT.

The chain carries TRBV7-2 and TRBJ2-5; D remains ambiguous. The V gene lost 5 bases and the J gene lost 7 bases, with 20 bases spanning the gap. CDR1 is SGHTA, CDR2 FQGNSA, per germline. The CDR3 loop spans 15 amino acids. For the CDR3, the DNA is TGTGCCAGCAGCCCTCCTGACGGGCGTTGGGGGACCCAGTACTTC. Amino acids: CASSPPDGRWGTQYF.

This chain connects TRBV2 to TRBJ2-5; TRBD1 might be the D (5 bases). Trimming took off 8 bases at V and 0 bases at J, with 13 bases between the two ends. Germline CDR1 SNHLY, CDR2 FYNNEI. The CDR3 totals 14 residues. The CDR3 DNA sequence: TGTGCCAGCGGGTCGACAGCGTACCAAGAGACCCAGTACTTC. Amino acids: CASGSTAYQETQYF.

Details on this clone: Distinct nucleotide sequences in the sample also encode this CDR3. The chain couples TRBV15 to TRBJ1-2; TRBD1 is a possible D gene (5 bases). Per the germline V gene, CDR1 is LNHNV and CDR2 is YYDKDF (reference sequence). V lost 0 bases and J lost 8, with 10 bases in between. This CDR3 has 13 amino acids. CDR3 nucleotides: TGTGCCACCAGCAGAGAGGAAGGGGACGGCTACACCTTC. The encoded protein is CATSREEGDGYTF.

The CDR3 nucleotides are TGCGCCAGCAGCTCCACGGGCGCACCCGGCACAGATACGCAGTATTTT. This gives the protein CASSSTGAPGTDTQYF. The chain has TRBV5-1 and TRBJ2-3; no firm D call. The CDR3 runs 16 residues. The germline CDR1 and CDR2 sequences are SGHRS and YFSETQ. V lost 3 bases, J lost 1 base, and 15 bases lay in between.

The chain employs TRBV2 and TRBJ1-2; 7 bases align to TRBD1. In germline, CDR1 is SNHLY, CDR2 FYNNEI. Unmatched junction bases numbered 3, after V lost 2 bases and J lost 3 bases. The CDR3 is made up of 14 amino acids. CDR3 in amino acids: CASSERTGDYGYTF. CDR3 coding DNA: TGTGCCAGCAGTGAAAGGACAGGAGACTATGGCTACACCTTC.

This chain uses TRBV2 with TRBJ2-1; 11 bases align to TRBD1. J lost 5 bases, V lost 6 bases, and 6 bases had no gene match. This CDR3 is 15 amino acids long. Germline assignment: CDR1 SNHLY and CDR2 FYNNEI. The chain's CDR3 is CASSGDRGLDNEQFF. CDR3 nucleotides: TGTGCCAGCAGCGGGGACAGGGGGTTGGACAATGAGCAGTTCTTC.

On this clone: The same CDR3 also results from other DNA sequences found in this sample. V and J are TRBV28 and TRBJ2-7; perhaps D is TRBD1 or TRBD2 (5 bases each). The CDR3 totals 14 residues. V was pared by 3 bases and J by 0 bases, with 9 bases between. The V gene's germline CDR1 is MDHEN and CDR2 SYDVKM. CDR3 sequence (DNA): TGTGCCAGCAGTTTTTCAGGGAGCTCCTACGAGCAGTACTTC. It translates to CASSFSGSSYEQYF.

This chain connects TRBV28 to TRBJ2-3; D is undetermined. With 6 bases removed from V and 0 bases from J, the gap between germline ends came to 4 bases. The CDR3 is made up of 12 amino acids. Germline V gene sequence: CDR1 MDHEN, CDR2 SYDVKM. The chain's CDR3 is CASRPSTDTQYF. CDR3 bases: TGTGCCAGCAGACCAAGCACAGATACGCAGTATTTT. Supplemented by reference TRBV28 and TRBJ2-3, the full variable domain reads DVKVTQSSRYLVKRTGEKVFLECVQDMDHENMFWYRQDPGLGLRLIYFSYDVKMKEKGDIPEGYSVSREKKERFSLILESASTNQTSMYLCASRPSTDTQYFGPGTRLTVL.

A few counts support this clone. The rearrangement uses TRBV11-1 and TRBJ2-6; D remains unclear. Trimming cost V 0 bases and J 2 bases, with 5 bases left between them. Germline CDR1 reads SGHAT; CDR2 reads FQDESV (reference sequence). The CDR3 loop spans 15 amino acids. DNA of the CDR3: TGTGCCAGCAGCTTAGCGCGTCCTGGGGCCAACGTCCTGACTTTC. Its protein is CASSLARPGANVLTF.

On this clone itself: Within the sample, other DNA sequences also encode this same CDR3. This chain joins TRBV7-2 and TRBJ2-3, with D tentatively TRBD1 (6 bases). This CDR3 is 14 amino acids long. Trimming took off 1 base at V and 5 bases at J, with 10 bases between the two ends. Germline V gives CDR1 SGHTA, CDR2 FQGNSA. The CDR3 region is CASSLGQGQDTQYF. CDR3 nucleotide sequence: TGTGCCAGCAGCTTAGGCCAGGGACAAGATACGCAGTATTTT.

CDR3 loop: CASSSLAGGPPETQYF. DNA for the CDR3: TGTGCCAGCAGCTCTCTAGCGGGGGGGCCCCCGGAGACCCAGTACTTC. V gene TRBV5-6 combines with J gene TRBJ2-5; 12 bases agree with TRBD2. The V gene end was trimmed by 3 bases and the J gene end by 5 bases; junction bases not matched to a gene: 8. The CDR3 loop spans 16 amino acids. From germline, CDR1 is SGHDT and CDR2 YYEEEE.

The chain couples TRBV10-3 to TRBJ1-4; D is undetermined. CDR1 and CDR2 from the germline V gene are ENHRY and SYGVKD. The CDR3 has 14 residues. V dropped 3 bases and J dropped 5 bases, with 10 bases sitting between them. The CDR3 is CAISDSGYNEKLFF. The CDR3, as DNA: TGTGCCATCAGTGATTCCGGGTACAATGAAAAACTGTTTTTT.

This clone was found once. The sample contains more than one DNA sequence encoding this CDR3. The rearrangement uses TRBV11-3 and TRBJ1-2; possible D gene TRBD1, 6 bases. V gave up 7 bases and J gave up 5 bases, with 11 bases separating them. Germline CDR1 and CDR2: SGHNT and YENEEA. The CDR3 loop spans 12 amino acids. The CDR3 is CASTLGGYGYTF. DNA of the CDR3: TGTGCCAGCACCCTAGGGGGATATGGCTACACCTTC.